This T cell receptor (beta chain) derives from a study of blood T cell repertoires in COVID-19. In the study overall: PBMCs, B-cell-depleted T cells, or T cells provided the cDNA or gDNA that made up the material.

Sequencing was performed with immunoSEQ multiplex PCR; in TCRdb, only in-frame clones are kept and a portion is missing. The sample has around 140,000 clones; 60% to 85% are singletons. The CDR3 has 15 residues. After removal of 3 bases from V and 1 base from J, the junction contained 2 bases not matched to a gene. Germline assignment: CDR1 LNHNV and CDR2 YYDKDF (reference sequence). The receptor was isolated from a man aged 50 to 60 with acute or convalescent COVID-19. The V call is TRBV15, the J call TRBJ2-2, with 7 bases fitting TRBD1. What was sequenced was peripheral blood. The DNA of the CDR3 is TGTGCCACCAGCAGTGGGACAGTGAACACCGGGGAGCTGTTTTTT. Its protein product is CATSSGTVNTGELFF.